These 8 T cell receptor beta chains share one sample of origin, sequenced in a study of blood T cells in healthy people across ages. Primers used in a second PCR of about 7 to 11 cycles were a sample-barcoded 5' primer and a J-beta primer mix. TCRdb itself ran the 5' RACE reads through MiXCR, one entry per CDR3 protein. The table lists 650,000 to 1,000,000 distinct CDR3 sequences, roughly 40% of them singletons, with 10% to 15% in the top ten. The sample taken for sequencing was blood. Receptors originate from a man aged 18-30 years in good health.

This clonotype has more than one count but fewer than ten. The chain couples TRBV4-2 to TRBJ2-7, with D perhaps TRBD2 (7 bases). V dropped 4 bases and J dropped 3 bases, with 16 bases sitting between them. The germline gives CDR1 LGHNA, CDR2 YNFKEQ. The CDR3 extends over 15 amino acids. The CDR3 spells CASSRTGEGGYEQYF. CDR3 sequence (DNA): TGTGCCAGCAGCCGAACCGGGGAGGGGGGCTACGAGCAGTACTTC.

The CDR3, as DNA: TGTGCCAGCAGTGAATATGGGGGCGTCGGCTACACCTTC. This translates into CASSEYGGVGYTF. The chain is built from TRBV2 and TRBJ1-2; tentatively, D is TRBD1 (6 bases). Germline V CDR1 and CDR2: SNHLY, FYNNEI. This CDR3 has 13 amino acids. Trimming stripped 2 bases from V and 8 bases from J, with 12 bases between.

This clonotype has just a few counts. The rearrangement links TRBV4-2 to TRBJ2-2; D is unresolved. V was trimmed by 0 bases and J by 4 bases, leaving 6 bases between them. Germline V gene lookup returns CDR1 LGHNA and CDR2 YNFKEQ. This CDR3 is built from 14 residues. CDR3 amino acids: CASSQDSGTGELFF. The CDR3 DNA reads TGTGCCAGCAGCCAAGATTCGGGCACCGGGGAGCTGTTTTTT.

There are many counts of this clonotype. This chain connects TRBV5-1 to TRBJ2-1; TRBD2 is a possible D gene (7 bases). V gave up 0 bases and J gave up 4 bases, with 14 bases separating them. The germline gives CDR1 SGHRS, CDR2 YFSETQ. The CDR3 totals 16 residues. The CDR3 region has the DNA TGCGCCAGCAGCTTGGTCTCGGGGGGCCTTTACAATGAGCAGTTCTTC. It encodes CASSLVSGGLYNEQFF. The full variable domain, completed using reference TRBV5-1 and TRBJ2-1, is KAGVTQTPRYLIKTRGQQVTLSCSPISGHRSVSWYQQTPGQGLQFLFEYFSETQRNKGNFPGRFSGRQFSNSRSEMNVSTLELGDSALYLCASSLVSGGLYNEQFFGPGTRLTVL.

The gene calls are TRBV4-3 and TRBJ2-7; 7 nucleotides match TRBD2. This CDR3 has 13 amino acids. The trim removed 1 base at V and 9 bases at J, leaving 6 bases unmatched. CDR1 and CDR2 (germline): LGHNA, YSLEER. CDR3 amino acids: CASSQGRDYPQYF. Written as DNA, the CDR3 is TGCGCCAGCAGCCAAGGACGGGACTACCCGCAGTACTTC.

A few counts support this clonotype. V gene TRBV4-3 combines with J gene TRBJ1-2; D is ambiguous. Germline CDR1 LGHNA, CDR2 YSLEER. The CDR3 runs 13 residues. The germline V and J ends were trimmed by 3 bases and 2 bases, with 7 bases remaining between them. The CDR3 region has the DNA TGCGCCAGCAGCCAGTTCCCAAACTATGGCTACACCTTC. It specifies CASSQFPNYGYTF.

The rearrangement links TRBV20-1 to TRBJ2-1; either TRBD1 or TRBD2 may supply D (7 bases each). This CDR3 is 15 amino acids long. Germline CDR1 reads DFQATT; CDR2 reads SNEGSKA (reference sequence). Trimming took 3 bases from V and 6 from J, leaving 18 bases between them. CDR3 bases: TGCAGTGCTAGCGATCCAGGGGGGGCGGGCAATGAGCAGTTCTTC. As protein: CSASDPGGAGNEQFF.

The sample holds one count of this clonotype. The gene calls are TRBV5-8 and TRBJ2-1; 13 bases match TRBD2. Germline loops: CDR1 SGHTS, CDR2 YDEGEE. With 4 bases clipped from V and 3 bases from J, the junction kept 13 bases outside the gene matches. The CDR3 consists of 19 residues. CDR3 amino acids: CASSPNPGTSGANYNEQFF. The CDR3 coding sequence is TGTGCCAGCAGCCCGAATCCCGGGACTAGCGGGGCCAACTACAATGAGCAGTTCTTC.